Below, one T cell receptor beta chain is given with its context. The antigen is not known. The sample originates from a study of blood T cells in healthy people across ages. Study-wide results and caveats: Per-million-T-cell TCR beta diversity fell roughly linearly with age.

It was with a sample-barcoded 5' primer and a J-beta primer mix that a second PCR of about 6 to 12 cycles was run. Each CDR3 protein is one row after TCRdb ran MiXCR on the 5' RACE reads. This table holds roughly 500,000 distinct CDR3 sequences, 24% found once. These data also featured in a second study, about T cells of mothers and their children. From that study: Every mother produced more than 9.5 million TCR beta CDR3 reads, whereas every child provided several million.

What was sequenced was blood. The clonotype originates from a boy younger than 18 in good health.

CDR3 coding DNA: TGTGCCAGCAGCCCCATCAGGAACTATGGCTACACCTTC. As protein: CASSPIRNYGYTF. The chain is built from TRBV7-8 and TRBJ1-2; no definite D call. CDR1 and CDR2 (germline): SGHVS, FQNEAQ. The CDR3 loop spans 13 amino acids. V gave up 5 bases and J gave up 2 bases, with 9 bases separating them.